The next 27 T cell receptor beta chains were all read from a single sample in a study of CD4 and CD8 cells across lung adenocarcinoma regions. TCRdb processed the PCR reads anew with MiXCR; each CDR3 protein has one entry. The sample consists of roughly 10,000 distinct CDR3 sequences, about 55% of them appearing once. Sequencing input: CD4+ T cells from the center of a lung tumor. The receptors shown here come from a male donor with lung adenocarcinoma. The CD4 and CD8 labels of this study may be unreliable.

About this clonotype itself: One end of the junction varies from germline; a read error may be responsible. J is TRBJ2-4 and V is TRBV6-1; D may be TRBD1 or TRBD2 (6 bases each). The CDR3 sequence is 15 residues long. Germline values: CDR1 MNHNS, CDR2 SASEGT. The DNA for the CDR3 is TGTGCCCGCGGCCGGGGGCTTCGTGGCAAAAACACTCAGTATTTC. Protein product: CARGRGLRGKNTQYF.

This clonotype was seen more than once but under ten times. Here the CDR3 reads CASSSRQVGTDTQYF. Here the CDR3 DNA reads TGTGCCAGCAGTTCGAGACAGGTCGGTACAGATACGCAGTATTTT. The chain is built from TRBV6-5 and TRBJ2-3; D is perhaps TRBD1 (6 bases). The V gene lost 4 bases and the J gene lost 3 bases, with 14 bases spanning the gap. Looked up from germline, CDR1 is MNHEY and CDR2 is SVGAGI. This CDR3 is 15 amino acids long.

This clonotype was seen a handful of times. V usage is TRBV28 and J usage is TRBJ2-3; D gene uncertain. The assigned J gene may be wrong: the sequence end matches TRBJ2-1 better. Germline V lookup: CDR1 MDHEN, CDR2 SYDVKM. This CDR3 is built from 13 residues. The chain's CDR3 is CASSKRSRIEQFF. Here the CDR3 DNA reads TGTGCCAGCTCAAAAAGGAGTAGGATAGAGCAGTTCTTC.

Ten or more counts support this clonotype. This sequence joins TRBV12-3 or TRBV12-4 and TRBJ2-7; 13 bases fit TRBD2. The CDR3 totals 17 residues. V lost 5 bases, J lost 3 bases, and 10 bases stayed unmatched. The CDR3 here is CASSPFLGLAGYYEQYF. In nucleotides, the CDR3 is TGTGCCAGCAGTCCCTTCTTGGGACTAGCGGGGTACTACGAGCAGTACTTC.

Relative to its sample, this clonotype is medium-sized (0.01 to 0.1%). The chain joins TRBV27 to TRBJ2-1; 15 bases align to TRBD2. J gave up 6 bases and V 5 bases, and 8 bases lay outside the gene matches. CDR3 length: 17 residues. Germline CDR1 reads MNHEY; CDR2 reads SMNVEV (reference sequence). This CDR3 reads CASSRPGLAGGLNEQFF. For the CDR3, the DNA is TGTGCCAGCAGTAGACCGGGACTAGCGGGGGGACTCAATGAGCAGTTCTTC.

Regarding this clonotype: The junction does not match germline at one end; this may be a read error. The chain links TRBV10-1 to TRBJ2-4, with D possibly TRBD2 on 6 matching bases. The CDR3 contains 15 residues. The germline gives CDR1 WNHNN, CDR2 SYGVQD (reference sequence). Here the CDR3 DNA reads TGCGCCGGGGGTGACGGGGGACGTGGCACAGAGACCCAGTATTTC. It yields the protein CAGGDGGRGTETQYF.

The chain uses TRBV27 and TRBJ2-3; D is possibly TRBD1 (6 bases). This CDR3 has 16 residues. Germline V gene lookup returns CDR1 MNHEY and CDR2 SMNVEV (reference sequence). V lost 7 bases and J 2 bases, leaving 19 bases between the germline ends. CDR3 DNA: TGTGCCAGCACGGTGCTTGGACAGCGTGACACAGATACGCAGTATTTT. Amino acid sequence: CASTVLGQRDTDTQYF.

The V gene is TRBV6-5, the J gene TRBJ2-3; 8 positions match TRBD2. This CDR3 region has 15 residues. The germline V gene has CDR1 MNHEY and CDR2 SVGAGI. J lost 4 bases, V lost 6 bases, and 9 bases had no gene match. The DNA for the CDR3 is TGTGCCAGCAGATATAGCGGGAAGGGGTCAGATACGCAGTATTTT. This sequence encodes CASRYSGKGSDTQYF.

This clonotype was detected many times. This chain uses TRBV7-2 with TRBJ1-4, with 11 bases matching TRBD1. This CDR3 comprises 16 residues. The germline gives CDR1 SGHTA, CDR2 FQGNSA. Unmatched junction bases numbered 8, after V lost 3 bases and J lost 8 bases. The CDR3 coding sequence is TGTGCCAGCAGCTTCCGAGGACAGGGGGCGTCGGAAAAACTGTTTTTT. Residues: CASSFRGQGASEKLFF.

This clonotype was recorded a few times. This chain connects TRBV6-5 to TRBJ2-7; 9 positions agree with TRBD1. Germline V gene data show CDR1 as MNHEY and CDR2 as SVGAGI. The CDR3 is 14 amino acids. V lost 5 bases, J lost 3 bases, and 5 bases stayed unmatched. The CDR3 region has the DNA TGTGCCAGCAGTCACGACAGGGGGGACTACGAGCAGTACTTC. It yields the protein CASSHDRGDYEQYF.

This chain uses TRBV12-3 or TRBV12-4 with TRBJ1-4; no clear D gene. The CDR3 length is 13 residues. V lost 2 bases, J lost 6 bases, and 7 bases lay in between. In nucleotides, the CDR3 is TGTGCCAGCAGTTTATCGGGTTATGAAAAACTGTTTTTT. Amino acids: CASSLSGYEKLFF.

The chain has TRBV6-2 or TRBV6-3 and TRBJ2-3, with D perhaps assigned TRBD1 or TRBD2 (6 bases each). Germline CDR1 and CDR2: MNHEY and SVGEGT. The ends were cut back, 5 bases at V and 12 bases at J, with 30 bases in the middle. The CDR3 sequence is 17 residues long. The CDR3, as DNA: TGTGCCAGCAGTGAGGGGGGTCCGGGACGGGGCCAAGAGACCCAGTATTTT. It is translated as CASSEGGPGRGQETQYF.

The J gene is TRBJ2-4, the V gene TRBV6-5, with D possibly matching TRBD2 (6 bases). V was cut by 2 bases and J by 9 bases, with 11 bases left in between. Germline V gene lookup returns CDR1 MNHEY and CDR2 SVGAGI. The CDR3 contains 13 residues. The CDR3: CASSYAGFGIQYF. CDR3 in DNA: TGTGCCAGCAGTTACGCGGGGTTTGGCATTCAGTACTTC.

This chain uses TRBV10-3 with TRBJ2-3; perhaps TRBD2 as D (5 bases). Germline V lookup: CDR1 ENHRY, CDR2 SYGVKD. V was clipped by 1 base and J by 5 bases, with 7 bases between them. This CDR3 has 13 amino acids. Here the CDR3 DNA reads TGTGCCATCAGTGAGTACAGCGGAGATACGCAGTATTTT. Translated, it gives CAISEYSGDTQYF.

This clonotype was counted a few times. The V gene is TRBV25-1, the J gene TRBJ1-4; no firm D call. This CDR3 has 16 residues. The V end lost 0 bases, the J end lost 7 bases, and 15 bases lay between the germline ends. From germline, CDR1 is MGHDK and CDR2 SYGVNS. The CDR3 DNA reads TGTGCCAGCAGTGAATATTTAAGGGTCGGGAGTGAAAAACTGTTTTTT. Translated: CASSEYLRVGSEKLFF.

The chain has TRBV6-1 and TRBJ2-4, with 8 bases identical to TRBD2. Germline loops: CDR1 MNHNS, CDR2 SASEGT. J gave up 13 bases and V 3 bases, and 14 bases lay outside the gene matches. The CDR3 is made up of 15 amino acids. CDR3 protein: CASSEGSGAKNTQYF. CDR3 DNA: TGTGCCAGCAGTGAGGGTAGCGGGGCCAAAAATACGCAGTACTTC.

In its sample, this clonotype was seen a few times. The V and J genes are TRBV15 and TRBJ2-5, with TRBD1 matching 10 bases. Germline CDR1 and CDR2: LNHNV and YYDKDF (reference sequence). The trim removed 3 bases at V and 4 bases at J, leaving 5 bases unmatched. This CDR3 comprises 15 residues. CDR3 sequence (DNA): TGTGCCACCAGCAGCGGGACAGGGGATCTAGAGACCCAGTACTTC. It specifies CATSSGTGDLETQYF. The complete variable domain, with remaining parts taken from reference TRBV15 and TRBJ2-5, reads DAMVIQNPRYQVTQFGKPVTLSCSQTLNHNVMYWYQQKSSQAPKLLFHYYDKDFNNEADTPDNFQSRRPNTSFCFLDIRSPGLGDTAMYLCATSSGTGDLETQYFGPGTRLLVL.

The chain uses TRBV7-2 and TRBJ2-5, with TRBD2 matching over 8 bases. The CDR3 extends over 14 amino acids. CDR1 is SGHTA and CDR2 is FQGNSA in the germline V gene. The CDR3 region has the DNA TGTGCGGGCAGCGGGGGCCGGGACCACAACACCCAGTACTTC. Translation gives CAGSGGRDHNTQYF.

In its sample, this clonotype was seen a few times. The chain joins TRBV6-1 to TRBJ1-5; D might be TRBD1 (5 bases). The CDR3 length is 16 residues. Germline CDR1 MNHNS, CDR2 SASEGT. Trimming took off 5 bases at V and 3 bases at J, with 17 bases between the two ends. The CDR3 reads CASSKGAGFINQPQHF. CDR3 DNA sequence: TGTGCCAGCAGTAAAGGGGCAGGATTCATCAATCAGCCCCAGCATTTT.

The rearrangement joins TRBV4-3 to TRBJ2-3; D might be TRBD1 (6 bases). CDR1 is LGHNA and CDR2 is YSLEER in the germline V gene. Trimming pared 6 bases from V and 6 bases from J, leaving 13 bases between. CDR3 length: 13 residues. The CDR3 reads CASRGTQGDTQYF. The DNA of the CDR3 is TGCGCCAGCAGGGGAACCCAGGGGGATACGCAGTATTTT.

The rearrangement links TRBV4-2 to TRBJ2-6; no reliable D call. Trimming left V 0 bases short and J 0 bases short, with 6 bases between. The CDR3 length is 16 residues. Germline V CDR1 and CDR2: LGHNA, YNFKEQ. This chain's CDR3 is CASSQDSPSGANVLTF. As DNA, the CDR3 is TGTGCCAGCAGCCAAGATTCACCCTCTGGGGCCAACGTCCTGACTTTC.

In this sample, this clonotype is medium-sized. The chain recombines TRBV6-5 with TRBJ2-5, with D perhaps matching TRBD1 (5 bases). The J call may be faulty, since TRBJ2-7 better matches the DNA end. Germline lookup yields CDR1 MNHEY and CDR2 SVGAGI. The CDR3 has 13 amino acids. The CDR3 is CASNWMGQVEQYF. DNA for the CDR3: TGTGCCAGCAACTGGATGGGGCAGGTCGAGCAGTACTTC.

This clonotype is categorized as large. V is TRBV6-1 and J is TRBJ2-1, with 9 bases lining up with TRBD1. The CDR3 consists of 15 residues. In germline, CDR1 is MNHNS, CDR2 SASEGT. Trimming cost V 4 bases and J 5 bases; bases outside gene matches: 6. CDR3 nucleotide sequence: TGTGCCAGCAGTGGGCCCGGGACAGGGCACAATGAGCAGTTCTTC. Its protein product is CASSGPGTGHNEQFF.

This clonotype was recorded once. V usage is TRBV5-1 and J usage is TRBJ2-5; TRBD2 is a possible D gene (7 bases). Germline CDR1 reads SGHRS; CDR2 reads YFSETQ. The CDR3 contains 16 residues. V lost 7 bases and J 6 bases, leaving 25 bases between the germline ends. The CDR3 here is CASGGGGGRDLKTQYF. The CDR3 DNA follows: TGCGCCAGCGGGGGGGGTGGGGGCCGGGACCTAAAGACCCAGTACTTC.

CDR3 nucleotides: TGTGCCAGCGCGGGACAGAACAAAAACATTCAGTACTTC. Translated, it gives CASAGQNKNIQYF. The rearrangement uses TRBV6-1 and TRBJ2-4, with D maybe TRBD1 (7 bases). The V gene's germline CDR1 is MNHNS and CDR2 SASEGT. The CDR3 is made up of 13 amino acids. V lost 8 bases to trimming and J lost 3 bases, with 11 bases between them.

In the case of this clonotype: A read error may produce the germline difference seen at one junction end. The chain combines TRBV6-1 with TRBJ1-3; a possible D gene is TRBD1 (5 bases). The CDR3 totals 13 residues. Germline-derived CDR1 and CDR2 are MNHNS and SASEGT. CDR3 in amino acids: CASKQGSGNTMFF. The CDR3 DNA is TGTGCCAGCAAGCAGGGCTCTGGAAACACCATGTTTTTT.

Judged by abundance, this clonotype is medium-sized (0.01 to 0.1%). The chain carries TRBV11-3 and TRBJ2-1, with 8 nucleotides matching TRBD2. The ends lost 1 base at V and 5 bases at J; junction bases unmatched: 10. The CDR3 spans 17 residues. Germline V CDR1 and CDR2: SGHNT, YENEEA. The CDR3 reads CASSLGLAGLPDNEQFF. The CDR3 DNA reads as TGTGCCAGCAGCTTAGGGCTAGCGGGTCTCCCGGACAATGAGCAGTTCTTC. The complete variable domain, with remaining parts taken from reference TRBV11-3 and TRBJ2-1, reads EAGVVQSPRYKIIEKKQPVAFWCNPISGHNTLYWYLQNLGQGPELLIRYENEEAVDDSQLPKDRFSAERLKGVDSTLKIQPAELGDSAVYLCASSLGLAGLPDNEQFFGPGTRLTVL.